This T cell receptor beta chain was sequenced in a study of OX40 agonist ivuxolimab in advanced cancers. The wider study: The dose-escalation cohort was over 65% male, with a mean age of approximately 61 years, ranging roughly 20 to 80. Study-level points and caveats: The mean number of expanded clones was higher in CD8+ T cells than in CD4+.

Autoimmune disease history or systemic immunosuppression led to patients being barred. Produced via immunoSEQ multiplex PCR; TCRdb's table is partial and in-frame only. The top ten clones hold around 3.9% of a sample with nearly 65,000 clones, roughly nine tenths of them seen once. This CDR3 has 17 residues. The V gene's germline CDR1 is SGHTA and CDR2 FQGNSA. V lost 5 bases and J lost 0, with 16 bases in between. With regard to this clone: Its antigen is not known.

Sequencing used CD4+ or CD8+ T cells sorted from blood, obtained in a trial of the OX40 agonist ivuxolimab. The chain couples TRBV7-2 to TRBJ2-2; D is uncertain. This TCR was sampled from an adult with an advanced solid tumor such as melanoma, head and neck, liver or kidney cancer. The CDR3 nucleotides read TGTGCCAGCAGCCTCCCAAGGCAGTTTTCGAACACCGGGGAGCTGTTTTTT. Residues: CASSLPRQFSNTGELFF.